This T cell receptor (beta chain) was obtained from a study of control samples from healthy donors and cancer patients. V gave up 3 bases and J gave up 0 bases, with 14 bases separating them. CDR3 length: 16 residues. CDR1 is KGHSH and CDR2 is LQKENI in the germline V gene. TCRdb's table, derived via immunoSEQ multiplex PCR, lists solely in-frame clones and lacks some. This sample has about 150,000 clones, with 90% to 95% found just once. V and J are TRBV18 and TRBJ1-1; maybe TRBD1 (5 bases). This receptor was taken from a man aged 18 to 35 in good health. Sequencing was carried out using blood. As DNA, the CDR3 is TGTGCCAGCTCACCCGTAGACAGCGATTTGAACACTGAAGCTTTCTTT. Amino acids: CASSPVDSDLNTEAFF.